These T cell receptor beta chains were read from a single sample in a study of OX40 agonist ivuxolimab in advanced cancers. Measured with immunoSEQ multiplex PCR; TCRdb has only the in-frame clones, and not every one. Among tens of thousands of clones listed, about 93% were seen once. Sequences were derived from CD4+ or CD8+ T cells sorted from blood, sampled in a trial of the OX40 agonist ivuxolimab. The receptors derive from an adult with an advanced solid tumor such as melanoma, head and neck, liver or kidney cancer. CDR3s include the opening cysteine and the closing phenylalanine or tryptophan. D genes are given only for firm matches. Size tells how often a clone was seen (once, few, many) or the class of an expanded clone, and some rows leave it out.

V gene: TRBV9
J gene: TRBJ2-3
D gene: TRBD2
clone size: .
CDR3 protein: CASSPVSSSGIGDTQYF
CDR3 DNA: TGTGCCAGCAGCCCGGTCTCGAGCAGCGGGATAGGTGATACGCAGTATTTT

V gene: TRBV6-5
J gene: TRBJ2-7
D gene: .
clone size: .
CDR3 protein: CASSYSFGAAYEQYF
CDR3 DNA: TGTGCCAGCAGTTACTCGTTTGGGGCGGCCTACGAGCAGTACTTC

V gene: TRBV14
J gene: TRBJ2-1
D gene: TRBD2
clone size: .
CDR3 protein: CASSQAGGRAGEQFF
CDR3 DNA: TGTGCCAGCAGCCAAGCAGGAGGGAGGGCCGGTGAGCAGTTCTTC

V gene: TRBV7-8
J gene: TRBJ2-7
D gene: .
clone size: .
CDR3 protein: CASSLGQGGSYEQYF
CDR3 DNA: TGTGCCAGCAGCTTAGGGCAGGGGGGCTCCTACGAGCAGTACTTC

V gene: TRBV4-1
J gene: TRBJ1-1
D gene: .
clone size: medium-sized
CDR3 protein: CASSQAGSTEAFF
CDR3 DNA: TGCGCCAGCAGCCAAGCAGGGTCAACTGAAGCTTTCTTT

V gene: TRBV7-2
J gene: TRBJ2-1
D gene: TRBD2
clone size: .
CDR3 protein: CASSLDSIGLAGYNEQFF
CDR3 DNA: TGTGCCAGCAGCTTAGACTCTATCGGACTAGCGGGCTACAATGAGCAGTTCTTC

V gene: TRBV7-9
J gene: TRBJ1-2
D gene: .
clone size: .
CDR3 protein: CASSLAHYYGYTF
CDR3 DNA: TGTGCCAGCAGCTTAGCGCACTACTATGGCTACACCTTC

V gene: TRBV5-4
J gene: TRBJ1-1
D gene: .
clone size: few
CDR3 protein: CASSLSPSGEAFF
CDR3 DNA: TGTGCCAGCAGCTTGAGCCCGTCGGGTGAAGCTTTCTTT

V gene: TRBV12-5
J gene: TRBJ2-6
D gene: TRBD1
clone size: .
CDR3 protein: CASGTAPGQQSSGANVLTF
CDR3 DNA: TGTGCTAGTGGTACCGCTCCGGGACAGCAGAGCTCTGGGGCCAACGTCCTGACTTTC

V gene: TRBV29-1
J gene: TRBJ1-1
D gene: TRBD1
clone size: .
CDR3 protein: CSVQGARTEAFF
CDR3 DNA: TGCAGCGTCCAGGGGGCGAGGACTGAAGCTTTCTTT

V gene: TRBV5-6
J gene: TRBJ1-2
D gene: .
clone size: .
CDR3 protein: CASSFLKPYGYTF
CDR3 DNA: TGTGCCAGCAGCTTTTTGAAACCCTATGGCTACACCTTC

V gene: TRBV7-9
J gene: TRBJ2-1
D gene: .
clone size: .
CDR3 protein: CASSFGGAGLFF
CDR3 DNA: TGTGCCAGCAGCTTTGGGGGAGCGGGTTTATTCTTC

V gene: TRBV7-3
J gene: TRBJ2-1
D gene: .
clone size: .
CDR3 protein: CASSLGGASYNEQFF
CDR3 DNA: TGTGCCAGCAGCTTAGGGGGGGCCTCCTACAATGAGCAGTTCTTC

V gene: TRBV18
J gene: TRBJ2-5
D gene: TRBD1
clone size: .
CDR3 protein: CASSPEQGSETQYF
CDR3 DNA: TGTGCCAGCTCACCAGAACAGGGGTCCGAGACCCAGTACTTC

V gene: TRBV27
J gene: TRBJ2-7
D gene: .
clone size: once
CDR3 protein: CASSPAGYEQYF
CDR3 DNA: TGTGCCAGCAGCCCAGCTGGCTACGAGCAGTACTTC

V gene: TRBV5-1
J gene: TRBJ2-7
D gene: TRBD2
clone size: .
CDR3 protein: CASSLAASGLYHEQYF
CDR3 DNA: TGCGCCAGCAGCTTGGCCGCTAGCGGCCTGTACCACGAGCAGTACTTC

V gene: TRBV11-3
J gene: TRBJ2-7
D gene: TRBD1
clone size: .
CDR3 protein: CASIGTGEYEQYF
CDR3 DNA: TGTGCCAGCATCGGGACAGGGGAATACGAGCAGTACTTC

V gene: TRBV4-2
J gene: TRBJ2-7
D gene: TRBD2
clone size: .
CDR3 protein: CASSQVGLAGYEQYF
CDR3 DNA: TGTGCCAGCAGCCAAGTGGGACTAGCGGGGTACGAGCAGTACTTC

V gene: TRBV14
J gene: TRBJ1-1
D gene: .
clone size: .
CDR3 protein: CASSGRGLIVGQNTEAFF
CDR3 DNA: TGTGCCAGCAGCGGCAGGGGACTGATAGTCGGACAGAACACTGAAGCTTTCTTT

V gene: TRBV7-3
J gene: TRBJ2-7
D gene: .
clone size: .
CDR3 protein: CASSLSPGTIYEQYF
CDR3 DNA: TGTGCCAGCAGCTTATCACCCGGGACAATCTACGAGCAGTACTTC

V gene: TRBV7-9
J gene: TRBJ2-1
D gene: .
clone size: .
CDR3 protein: CASSQVRRHEQFF
CDR3 DNA: TGTGCCAGCAGCCAAGTCAGGCGGCATGAGCAGTTCTTC

V gene: TRBV28
J gene: TRBJ2-7
D gene: .
clone size: .
CDR3 protein: CASSSGRSHEQYF
CDR3 DNA: TGTGCCAGCTCCTCCGGGCGGAGCCACGAGCAGTACTTC

V gene: TRBV9
J gene: TRBJ2-1
D gene: TRBD2
clone size: .
CDR3 protein: CASSATTSGRTYNEQFF
CDR3 DNA: TGTGCCAGCAGCGCGACGACTAGCGGGAGGACCTACAATGAGCAGTTCTTC

V gene: TRBV28
J gene: TRBJ2-7
D gene: .
clone size: once
CDR3 protein: CASIPREESYEQYF
CDR3 DNA: TGTGCCAGCATCCCCCGGGAAGAATCCTACGAGCAGTACTTC

V gene: TRBV2
J gene: TRBJ2-3
D gene: TRBD2
clone size: once
CDR3 protein: CASRPYSGRNTDTQYF
CDR3 DNA: TGTGCCAGCAGGCCCTATAGCGGGAGGAACACAGATACGCAGTATTTT

V gene: TRBV19
J gene: TRBJ2-7
D gene: TRBD1
clone size: .
CDR3 protein: CASGTVSYEQYF
CDR3 DNA: TGTGCCAGCGGGACAGTTTCCTACGAGCAGTACTTC

V gene: TRBV30
J gene: TRBJ2-5
D gene: TRBD2
clone size: .
CDR3 protein: CAWSVQSGTSGLDGQETQYF
CDR3 DNA: TGTGCCTGGAGTGTACAAAGCGGGACTAGCGGATTAGATGGGCAAGAGACCCAGTACTTC

V gene: TRBV4-3
J gene: TRBJ1-2
D gene: .
clone size: .
CDR3 protein: CASSQDRSGRFYGYTF
CDR3 DNA: TGCGCCAGCAGCCAAGATAGAAGTGGCAGATTCTATGGCTACACCTTC

V gene: TRBV15
J gene: TRBJ1-3
D gene: .
clone size: .
CDR3 protein: CATSRARDSRSGNTIYF
CDR3 DNA: TGTGCCACCAGCAGAGCCCGGGACTCCCGCTCTGGAAACACCATATATTTT

V gene: TRBV11-2
J gene: TRBJ1-2
D gene: .
clone size: .
CDR3 protein: CASSLTRDRRLYGYTF
CDR3 DNA: TGTGCCAGCAGCTTAACCCGGGACCGTCGACTCTATGGCTACACCTTC

V gene: TRBV7-9
J gene: TRBJ2-5
D gene: TRBD2
clone size: .
CDR3 protein: CASSPYVTSGEETQYF
CDR3 DNA: TGTGCCAGCAGCCCTTACGTTACTAGCGGGGAAGAGACCCAGTACTTC

V gene: TRBV7-2
J gene: TRBJ2-7
D gene: .
clone size: few
CDR3 protein: CASSLANWYEQYF
CDR3 DNA: TGTGCCAGCAGCTTAGCGAATTGGTACGAGCAGTACTTC

V gene: TRBV9
J gene: TRBJ2-1
D gene: .
clone size: .
CDR3 protein: CASTGAGGSRYNEQFF
CDR3 DNA: TGTGCCAGCACGGGGGCCGGGGGATCGCGTTACAATGAGCAGTTCTTC

V gene: TRBV27
J gene: TRBJ1-2
D gene: .
clone size: .
CDR3 protein: CASSSSGHRVVKVNYGYTF
CDR3 DNA: TGTGCCAGCAGCTCCTCAGGCCACAGGGTCGTTAAAGTTAACTATGGCTACACCTTC

V gene: TRBV9
J gene: TRBJ2-1
D gene: .
clone size: .
CDR3 protein: CASSVDGVPYNEQFF
CDR3 DNA: TGTGCCAGCAGCGTAGACGGGGTACCCTACAATGAGCAGTTCTTC

V gene: TRBV9
J gene: TRBJ1-2
D gene: .
clone size: once
CDR3 protein: CASSVGPNYGYTF
CDR3 DNA: TGTGCCAGCAGCGTAGGTCCTAACTATGGCTACACCTTC

V gene: TRBV4-3
J gene: TRBJ2-7
D gene: .
clone size: .
CDR3 protein: CASSQDRVGTQNEQYF
CDR3 DNA: TGCGCCAGCAGCCAAGATAGGGTGGGGACACAGAACGAGCAGTACTTC

V gene: TRBV6-5
J gene: TRBJ1-1
D gene: .
clone size: .
CDR3 protein: CASSFIRDSEAFF
CDR3 DNA: TGTGCCAGCAGTTTCATCCGGGACTCCGAAGCTTTCTTT

V gene: TRBV4-3
J gene: TRBJ2-1
D gene: TRBD2
clone size: .
CDR3 protein: CASSQRLAGVTRNEQFF
CDR3 DNA: TGCGCCAGCAGCCAAAGGCTAGCGGGAGTTACGAGAAATGAGCAGTTCTTC